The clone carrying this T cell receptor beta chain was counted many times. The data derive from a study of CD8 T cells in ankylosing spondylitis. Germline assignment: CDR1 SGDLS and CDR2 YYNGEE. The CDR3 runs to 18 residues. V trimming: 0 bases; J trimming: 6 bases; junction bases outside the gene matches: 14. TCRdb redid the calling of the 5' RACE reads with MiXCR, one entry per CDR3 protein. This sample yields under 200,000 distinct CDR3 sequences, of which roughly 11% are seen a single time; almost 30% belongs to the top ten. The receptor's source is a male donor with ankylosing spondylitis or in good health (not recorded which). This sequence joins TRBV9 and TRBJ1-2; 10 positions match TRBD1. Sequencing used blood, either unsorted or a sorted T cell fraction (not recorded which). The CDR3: CASSVDIRDRGFGDGYTF. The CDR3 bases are TGTGCCAGCAGCGTAGACATCCGGGACAGGGGATTTGGCGATGGCTACACCTTC.